This T cell receptor (beta chain) emerged from a study of beta chain features in type 1 diabetes. Expressed TCRB transcripts were sequenced after all isolated RNA was converted to cDNA. This table comes from immunoSEQ multiplex PCR, and its TCRdb copy is limited to in-frame clones, with some not included. The data hold some 23,000 clones, with around 68% observed a single time. CDR1 and CDR2 (germline): SEHNR, FQNEAQ (reference sequence). Trimming took 10 bases from V and 6 from J, leaving 15 bases between them. CDR3 size: 13 residues. The purity of all sorted populations exceeded 95%. For this clone: Its antigen remains unknown.

Study-level findings and limits: Moderate yet significant TCRB CDR3 shortening was seen in Type 1 diabetes patients in all four CD4+ subsets.

Source material: stem cell memory CD4+ T cells from blood. The J gene is TRBJ2-2, the V gene TRBV7-9; D may be TRBD1 (7 bases). This TCR was sampled from a middle-aged woman with type 1 diabetes. CDR3 residues: CATRQGGAGELFF. The CDR3 coding sequence is TGTGCCACGCGACAGGGAGGCGCCGGGGAGCTGTTTTTT.